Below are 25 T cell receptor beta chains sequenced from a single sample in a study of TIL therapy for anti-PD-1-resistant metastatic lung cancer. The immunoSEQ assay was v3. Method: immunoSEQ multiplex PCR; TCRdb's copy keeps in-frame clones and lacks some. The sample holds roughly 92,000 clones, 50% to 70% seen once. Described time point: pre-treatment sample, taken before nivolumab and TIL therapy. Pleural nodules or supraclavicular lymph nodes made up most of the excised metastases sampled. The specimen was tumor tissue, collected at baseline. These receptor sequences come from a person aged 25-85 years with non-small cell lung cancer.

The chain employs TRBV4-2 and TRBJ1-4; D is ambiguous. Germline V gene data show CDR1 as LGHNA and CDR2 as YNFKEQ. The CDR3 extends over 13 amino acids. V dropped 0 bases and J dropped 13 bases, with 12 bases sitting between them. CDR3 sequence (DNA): TGTGCCAGCAGCCAAGATCAAGGGCCGGGACTGTTTTTT. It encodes CASSQDQGPGLFF.

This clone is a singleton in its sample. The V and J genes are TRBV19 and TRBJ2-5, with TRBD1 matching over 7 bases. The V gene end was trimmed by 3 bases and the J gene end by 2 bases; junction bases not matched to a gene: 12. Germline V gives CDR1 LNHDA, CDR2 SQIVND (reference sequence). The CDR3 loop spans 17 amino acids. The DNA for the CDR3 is TGTGCCAGTAGTATTCGCCCCCGGGACAGCGTGCAAGAGACCCAGTACTTC. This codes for CASSIRPRDSVQETQYF.

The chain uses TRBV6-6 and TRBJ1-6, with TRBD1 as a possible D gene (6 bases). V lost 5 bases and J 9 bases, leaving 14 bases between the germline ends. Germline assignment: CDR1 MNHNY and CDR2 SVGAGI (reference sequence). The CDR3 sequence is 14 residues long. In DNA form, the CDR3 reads TGTGCCAGCAGTATCGAACAGGGCGGTTCACCCCTCCACTTT. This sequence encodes CASSIEQGGSPLHF.

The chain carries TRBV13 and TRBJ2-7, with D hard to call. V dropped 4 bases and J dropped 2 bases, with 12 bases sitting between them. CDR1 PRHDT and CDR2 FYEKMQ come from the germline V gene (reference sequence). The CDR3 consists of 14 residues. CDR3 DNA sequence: TGTGCCAGCAGCTCCATTAGTCCTGCCTACGAGCAGTACTTC. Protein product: CASSSISPAYEQYF.

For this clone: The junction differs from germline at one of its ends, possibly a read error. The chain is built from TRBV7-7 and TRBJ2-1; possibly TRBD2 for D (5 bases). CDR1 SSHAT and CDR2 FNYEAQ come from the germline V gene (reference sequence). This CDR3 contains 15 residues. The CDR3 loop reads CASSYRDTSYNEQFF. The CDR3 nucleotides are TGTGCTAGCAGCTACCGGGATACCTCCTACAATGAGCAGTTCTTC. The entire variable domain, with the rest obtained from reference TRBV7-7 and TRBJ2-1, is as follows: GAGVSQSPRYKVTKRGQDVTLRCDPISSHATLYWYQQALGQGPEFLTYFNYEAQPDKSGLPSDRFSAERPEGSISTLTIQRTEQRDSAMYRCASSYRDTSYNEQFFGPGTRLTVL.

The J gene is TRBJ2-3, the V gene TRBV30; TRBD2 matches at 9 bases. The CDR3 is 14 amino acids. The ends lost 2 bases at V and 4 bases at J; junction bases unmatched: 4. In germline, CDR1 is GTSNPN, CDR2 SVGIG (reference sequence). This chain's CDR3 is CAWSSGGRADTQYF. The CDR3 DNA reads TGTGCCTGGAGTAGCGGGGGGAGGGCAGATACGCAGTATTTT.

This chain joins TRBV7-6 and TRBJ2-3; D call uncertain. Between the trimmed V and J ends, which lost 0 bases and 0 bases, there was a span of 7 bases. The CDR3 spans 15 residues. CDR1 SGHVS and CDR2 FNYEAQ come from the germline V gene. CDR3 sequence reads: CASSLASLSTDTQYF. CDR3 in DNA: TGTGCCAGCAGCTTAGCCAGCCTTAGCACAGATACGCAGTATTTT.

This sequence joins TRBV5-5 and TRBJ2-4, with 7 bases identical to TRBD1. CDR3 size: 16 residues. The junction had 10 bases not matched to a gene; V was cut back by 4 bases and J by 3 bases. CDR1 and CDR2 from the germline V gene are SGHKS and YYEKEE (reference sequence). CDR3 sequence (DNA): TGTGCCAGCAGCACCCGGGACAGCTCATACAAAAACATTCAGTACTTC. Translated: CASSTRDSSYKNIQYF.

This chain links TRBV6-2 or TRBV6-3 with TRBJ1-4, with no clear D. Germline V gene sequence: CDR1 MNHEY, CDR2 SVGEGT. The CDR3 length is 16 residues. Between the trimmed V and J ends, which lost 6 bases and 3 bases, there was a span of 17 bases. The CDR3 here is CASSRTSRWANEKLFF. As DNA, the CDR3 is TGTGCCAGCAGCCGGACCTCTCGATGGGCTAATGAAAAACTGTTTTTT.

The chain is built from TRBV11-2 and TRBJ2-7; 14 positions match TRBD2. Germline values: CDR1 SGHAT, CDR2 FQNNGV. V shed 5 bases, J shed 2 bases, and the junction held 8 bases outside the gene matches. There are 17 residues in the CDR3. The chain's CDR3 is CASSIKGLAGGAYEQYF. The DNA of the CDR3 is TGTGCCAGCAGCATAAAAGGACTAGCGGGAGGAGCCTACGAGCAGTACTTC.

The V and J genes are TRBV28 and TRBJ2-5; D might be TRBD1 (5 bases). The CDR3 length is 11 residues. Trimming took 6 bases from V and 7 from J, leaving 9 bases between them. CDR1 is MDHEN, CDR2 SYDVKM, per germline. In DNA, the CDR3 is TGTGCCAGCAGAAGTAGGGGGACCCAGTACTTC. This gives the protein CASRSRGTQYF.

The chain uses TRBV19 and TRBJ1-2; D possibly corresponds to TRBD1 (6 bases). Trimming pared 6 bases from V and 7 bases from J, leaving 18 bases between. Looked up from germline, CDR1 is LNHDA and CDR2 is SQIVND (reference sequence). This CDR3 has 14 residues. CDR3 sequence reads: CASSSLGGQPGYTF. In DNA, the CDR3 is TGTGCCAGTAGCAGCCTTGGGGGACAACCTGGCTACACCTTC.

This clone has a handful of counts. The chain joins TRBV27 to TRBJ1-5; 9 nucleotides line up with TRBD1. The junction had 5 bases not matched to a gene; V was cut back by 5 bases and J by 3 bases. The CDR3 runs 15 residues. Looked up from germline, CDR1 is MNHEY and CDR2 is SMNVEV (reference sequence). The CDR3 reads CASSRDRATNQPQHF. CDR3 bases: TGTGCCAGCAGTAGGGACAGGGCTACCAATCAGCCCCAGCATTTT.

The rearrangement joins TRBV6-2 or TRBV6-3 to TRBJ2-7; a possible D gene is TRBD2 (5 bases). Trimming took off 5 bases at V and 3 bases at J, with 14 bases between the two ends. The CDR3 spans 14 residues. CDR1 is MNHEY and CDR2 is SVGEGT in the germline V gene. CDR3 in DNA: TGTGCCAGCAGTCGCCGGGAACTAATCTACGAGCAGTACTTC. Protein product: CASSRRELIYEQYF.

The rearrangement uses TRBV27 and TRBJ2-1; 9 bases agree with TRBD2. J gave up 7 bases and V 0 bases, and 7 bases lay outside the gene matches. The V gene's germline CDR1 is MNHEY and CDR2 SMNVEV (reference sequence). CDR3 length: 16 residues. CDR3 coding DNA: TGTGCCAGCAGTTTATCATTAGGACTAGCGACGAATGAGCAGTTCTTC. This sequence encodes CASSLSLGLATNEQFF.

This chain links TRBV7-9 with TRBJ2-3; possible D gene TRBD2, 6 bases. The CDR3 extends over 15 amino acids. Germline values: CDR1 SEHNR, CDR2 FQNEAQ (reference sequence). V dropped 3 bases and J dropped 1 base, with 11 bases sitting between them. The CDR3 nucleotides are TGTGCCAGCAGCTTTAAGGAGCGGGGCACAGATACGCAGTATTTT. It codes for CASSFKERGTDTQYF.

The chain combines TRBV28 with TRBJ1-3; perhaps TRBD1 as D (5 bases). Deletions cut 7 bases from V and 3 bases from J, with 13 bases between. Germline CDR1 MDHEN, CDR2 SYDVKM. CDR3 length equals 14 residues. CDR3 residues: CASTRGAYGNTIYF. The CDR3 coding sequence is TGTGCCAGCACAAGAGGGGCATATGGAAACACCATATATTTT.

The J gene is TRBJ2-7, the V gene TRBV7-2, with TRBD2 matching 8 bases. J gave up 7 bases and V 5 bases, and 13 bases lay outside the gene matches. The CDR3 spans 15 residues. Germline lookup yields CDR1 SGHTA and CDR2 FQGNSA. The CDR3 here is CASSPRGAGGWEQYF. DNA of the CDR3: TGTGCCAGCAGCCCGAGGGGTGCGGGGGGTTGGGAGCAGTACTTC.

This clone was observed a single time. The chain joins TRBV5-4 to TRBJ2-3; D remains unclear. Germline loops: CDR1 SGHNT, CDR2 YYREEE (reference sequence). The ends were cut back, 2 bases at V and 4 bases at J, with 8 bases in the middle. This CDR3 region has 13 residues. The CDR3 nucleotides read TGTGCCAGCAGCTTAGCCGGCGCAGATACGCAGTATTTT. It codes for CASSLAGADTQYF.

As DNA, the CDR3 is TGTGCCACCAAGGGCAGCGGCACAGATACGCAGTATTTT. Its translation is CATKGSGTDTQYF. The V and J genes are TRBV18 and TRBJ2-3; no clear D. Deletions cut 10 bases from V and 1 base from J, with 12 bases between. There are 13 residues in the CDR3. Germline CDR1 and CDR2: KGHSH and LQKENI.

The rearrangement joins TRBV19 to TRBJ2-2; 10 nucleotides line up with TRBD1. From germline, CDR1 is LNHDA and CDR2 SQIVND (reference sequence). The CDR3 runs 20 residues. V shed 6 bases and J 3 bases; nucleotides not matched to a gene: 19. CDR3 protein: CASRPEDRGWRECHTGELFF. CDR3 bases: TGTGCCAGTAGACCGGAGGACAGGGGGTGGAGGGAGTGTCACACCGGGGAGCTGTTTTTT.

CDR3 in amino acids: CASSPPGGFSTDTQYF. CDR3 nucleotides: TGTGCCAGCTCACCACCGGGAGGGTTCAGCACAGATACGCAGTATTTT. The V call is TRBV18, the J call TRBJ2-3, with 7 bases aligning to TRBD2. Unmatched junction bases numbered 3, after V lost 0 bases and J lost 0 bases. Germline V gene data show CDR1 as KGHSH and CDR2 as LQKENI. The CDR3 runs to 16 residues. Full variable domain (remainder filled in from reference TRBV18 and TRBJ2-3): NAGVMQNPRHLVRRRGQEARLRCSPMKGHSHVYWYRQLPEEGLKFMVYLQKENIIDESGMPKERFSAEFPKEGPSILRIQQVVRGDSAAYFCASSPPGGFSTDTQYFGPGTRLTVL.

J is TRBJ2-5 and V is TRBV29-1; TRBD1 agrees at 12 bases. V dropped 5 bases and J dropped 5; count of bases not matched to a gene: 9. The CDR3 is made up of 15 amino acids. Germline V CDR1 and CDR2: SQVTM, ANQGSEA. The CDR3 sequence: CSVTGTGGSIETQYF. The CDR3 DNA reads TGCAGCGTTACTGGGACAGGGGGCTCCATCGAGACCCAGTACTTC.

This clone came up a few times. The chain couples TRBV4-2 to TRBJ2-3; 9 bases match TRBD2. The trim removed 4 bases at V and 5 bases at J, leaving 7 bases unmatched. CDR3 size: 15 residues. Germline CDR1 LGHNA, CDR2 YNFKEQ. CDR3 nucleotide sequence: TGTGCCAGCAGCCTGAGTAGCGGGGGACAAGATACGCAGTATTTT. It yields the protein CASSLSSGGQDTQYF.

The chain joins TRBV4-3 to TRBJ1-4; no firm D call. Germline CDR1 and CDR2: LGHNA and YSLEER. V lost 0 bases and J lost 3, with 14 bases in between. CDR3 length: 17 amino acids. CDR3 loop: CASSQDPLGWANEKLFF. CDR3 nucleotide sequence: TGCGCCAGCAGCCAAGATCCATTGGGGTGGGCTAATGAAAAACTGTTTTTT.